The source of this TCR beta chain is a study of metastatic and nonmetastatic thyroid tumors. Study at large: Repertoire comparison spanned blood and tumor or nodule tissue of malignant and benign thyroid patients.

Thyroid surgery took place with no prior treatment in any patient. As concerns this clone: No antigen is known for it.

General study results and limits: It was reportedly found that TCR beta diversity was significantly higher in malignant thyroid tumors than in benign nodules, a difference seen in both blood and tumor samples.

In the original workflow: Building a distant-metastasis classifier for papillary thyroid cancer drew on CDR3 differences across clinicopathological groups. TCRdb re-analyzed the PCR reads through MiXCR. The V and J calls reflect TCRdb's pipeline rather than the authors' work. The profile shows approximately 7,000 clones, 39% of them singletons. Sequencing used tumor tissue. The source of this sequence is a female donor with papillary thyroid cancer or a benign thyroid nodule (not recorded which). Some clones in this sample may be carry-over from other donors' samples.

The DNA of the CDR3 is TGCAGTGCTAGGGATCCCGGACAGGGAAACACTGAAGCTTTCTTT. Protein sequence: CSARDPGQGNTEAFF. The rearrangement uses TRBV20-1 and TRBJ1-1, with 8 bases identical to TRBD1. This CDR3 is built from 15 residues. The germline V gene has CDR1 DFQATT and CDR2 SNEGSKA (reference sequence). Trimming took 3 bases from V and 2 from J; bases not matched to a gene: 8.